A selection of T cell receptor beta chains follows, all from one sample in a study of cytomegalovirus exposure and HLA in healthy donors. The table came from immunoSEQ multiplex PCR; TCRdb's copy has only in-frame clones and leaves some out. The table lists fewer than 180,000 clones, under 75% of them singletons. Sequencing was carried out using PBMCs. These receptors all stem from a woman aged 60-75 years in good health and CMV-seropositive. Each CDR3 is given with its conserved first and last residue. D genes are given only for firm matches. Only part of the rows carry a size: once, few, many, or a class if the clone is expanded.

j_call v_call d_call clone_size cdr3_nt cdr3_aa
TRBJ2-1 TRBV2 - - TGTGCCAGCAGTGAAGTGGGAGGCGGTGAGCAGTTCTTC CASSEVGGGEQFF
TRBJ1-1 TRBV10-3 TRBD1 few TGTGCCATCAGCAAACAGGGGGCGGACACTGAAGCTTTCTTT CAISKQGADTEAFF
TRBJ2-3 TRBV7-7 TRBD2 - TGTGCTAGCAGCCTGACTAGCTCGGTAGGCACAGATACGCAGTATTTT CASSLTSSVGTDTQYF
TRBJ2-7 TRBV5-5 TRBD2 - TGTGCCAGCAGCCTGACTAGCGGATCCTACGAGCAGTACTTC CASSLTSGSYEQYF
TRBJ1-1 TRBV7-7 - - TGTGCTAGCAGCGTAGGACAGAACACTGAAGCTTTCTTT CASSVGQNTEAFF
TRBJ2-7 TRBV6-4 - - TGTGCCAGCAGTGACCCGGACTACTTCTACGAGCAGTACTTC CASSDPDYFYEQYF
TRBJ2-6 TRBV4-2 TRBD1 few TGTGCCAGCAGTTCCGAAGGGACAGCTGGGGCCAACGTCCTGACTTTC CASSSEGTAGANVLTF
TRBJ2-3 TRBV19 TRBD1 few TGTGCCAGTAGTAGAACACCGGGACAGGGGGTTCCGGGACTTATCACAGATACGCAGTATTTT CASSRTPGQGVPGLITDTQYF
TRBJ2-3 TRBV9 TRBD2 once TGTGCCAGCAGCGCAGAACGGACTAGCAGGCAGTATTTT CASSAERTSRQYF
TRBJ1-4 TRBV15 - - TGTGCCACCAGCAGAGATCTGGGACTCTTACAAAAACTGTTTTTT CATSRDLGLLQKLFF
TRBJ1-5 TRBV11-2 - - TGTGCCAGCAGACCAACAGGAGTTAATCAGCCCCAGCATTTT CASRPTGVNQPQHF
TRBJ1-5 TRBV28 - - TGTGCCAGCAGTTTAGGTTACACATCCACCCAGCCCCAGCATTTT CASSLGYTSTQPQHF
TRBJ2-7 TRBV13 TRBD1 - TGTGCCAGCAGCCACGGACAGGGAAATCCCTACGAGCAGTACTTC CASSHGQGNPYEQYF
TRBJ1-2 TRBV18 TRBD1 - TGTGCCAGCTCAGATCGACAGGGGGCCCTTGGCTACACCTTC CASSDRQGALGYTF
TRBJ2-1 TRBV6-6 TRBD1 few TGTGCCAGCAGGAGACAGGGGTTTGAGCAGTTCTTC CASRRQGFEQFF
TRBJ2-1 TRBV7-9 - - TGTGCCAGCAGCCCTGTACGCACAAACAATGAGCAGTTCTTC CASSPVRTNNEQFF
TRBJ2-7 TRBV5-4 TRBD2 - TGTGCCAGCAGCTTGCGACTTAGCGGGATATCCTACGAGCAGTACTTC CASSLRLSGISYEQYF
TRBJ1-1 TRBV10-3 TRBD1 - TGTGCCATCAGTGAGTCAGGGACAGGGGGATACACTGAAGCTTTCTTT CAISESGTGGYTEAFF
TRBJ1-5 TRBV4-3 - - TGCGCCAGCAGCCAAGATCCCTACAGGGTAAAAGACCCAGGCAATCAGCCCCAGCATTTT CASSQDPYRVKDPGNQPQHF
TRBJ2-1 TRBV19 - few TGTGCCAGTAGTATTGGCGCCCTAGCGAACAATGAGCAGTTCTTC CASSIGALANNEQFF
TRBJ2-1 TRBV29-1 - - TGCAGCGTTGAGGGTGCGGGAAGGTCCTACAATGAGCAGTTCTTC CSVEGAGRSYNEQFF
TRBJ1-2 TRBV6-1 - - TGTGCCAGCCGCCGGGTGTCCTACACCTTC CASRRVSYTF
TRBJ2-7 TRBV20-1 - - TGCAGTGCTCCCTCCGCCTACGAGCAGTACTTC CSAPSAYEQYF
TRBJ1-2 TRBV18 - few TGTGCCAGCCGCCTGACAGATTATGGCTACACCTTC CASRLTDYGYTF
TRBJ1-2 TRBV29-1 - - TGCAGCGCCGTCCAGCGTCAGGGGCTTAACTATGGCTACACCTTC CSAVQRQGLNYGYTF
TRBJ2-7 TRBV5-1 TRBD1 - TGCGCCAGCAGCTTGGGAGGACAGGGGACCTACGAGCAGTACTTC CASSLGGQGTYEQYF
TRBJ2-7 TRBV5-1 - - TGCGCCAGCAGCGTAAACGGTGGAGGTGACTACGAGCAGTACTTC CASSVNGGGDYEQYF
TRBJ2-3 TRBV7-3 TRBD2 few TGTGCCAGCAGCCAGGGACTAGAGACAGATACGCAGTATTTT CASSQGLETDTQYF
TRBJ1-4 TRBV29-1 - many TGCAGCGTCGTATCTCCTAATGAAAAACTGTTTTTT CSVVSPNEKLFF
TRBJ2-1 TRBV5-6 TRBD2 few TGTGCCAGCAGCGCCGGTTATAAGCGGGAGTCGGGTGAGCAGTTCTTC CASSAGYKRESGEQFF
TRBJ2-7 TRBV9 - few TGTGCCAGCAGCGGAGGGGGATCCTACGAGCAGTACTTC CASSGGGSYEQYF
TRBJ1-2 TRBV4-2 - once TGTGCCAGCAGCCAAGATTGGCAGGCAAACTATGGCTACACCTTC CASSQDWQANYGYTF
TRBJ2-7 TRBV7-9 - - TGTGCCAGCAGCCCAGGGTACGGGGGACTTCGCTCTCGGCAGTACTTC CASSPGYGGLRSRQYF
TRBJ1-1 TRBV4-3 TRBD1 few TGCGCCAGCAGCCAAGGGACGGGACAGAAAGCTTTCTTT CASSQGTGQKAFF
TRBJ2-2 TRBV5-8 TRBD1 - TGTGCCAGCAACCCCCGAGGGGGCCTAGCCGGGGAGCTGTTTTTT CASNPRGGLAGELFF